The rows below give T cell receptor beta chains drawn from one sample of a study of T cell responses to AZD1222 COVID-19 vaccine. The repertoire was sequenced with immunoSEQ multiplex PCR; TCRdb's copy has only in-frame clones and lacks some. The repertoire holds 100,000 or so clones, with about 88% as singletons. Sequences were derived from peripheral blood, sampled 28 days after the second AZD1222 dose. The receptors here all came from an adult who received the AZD1222 COVID-19 vaccine. Each CDR3 is given with its conserved first and last residue. A D gene is named only where the DNA matches it firmly. The listing skips clone size in some rows; elsewhere it reads once, few, many or a size class.

CDR3,DNA,D,size,V,J
CASSLAGTSATDTQYF,TGTGCCAGCAGCTTAGCCGGGACTAGCGCTACAGATACGCAGTATTTT,TRBD2,NA,TRBV7-6,TRBJ2-3
CAIGRTSDEQFF,TGTGCCATTGGGAGGACTTCGGATGAGCAGTTCTTC,NA,once,TRBV28,TRBJ2-1
CASSLFIRNYEQYF,TGTGCCAGCAGCCTGTTCATAAGGAACTACGAGCAGTACTTC,NA,once,TRBV7-2,TRBJ2-7
CASSSTGTGIFYGYTF,TGTGCCAGCAGTAGCACCGGGACAGGGATTTTCTATGGCTACACCTTC,TRBD1,NA,TRBV28,TRBJ1-2
CASSLGEQRAPTF,TGTGCCAGCAGCTTGGGGGAACAACGGGCTCCGACCTTC,NA,NA,TRBV7-3,TRBJ1-2
CSVGNTGTYGYTF,TGCAGCGTCGGGAACACAGGGACCTATGGCTACACCTTC,NA,NA,TRBV29-1,TRBJ1-2
CASSSFRDSQETQYF,TGCGCCAGCAGCTCCTTCCGGGACTCCCAAGAGACCCAGTACTTC,NA,NA,TRBV5-1,TRBJ2-5
CASSSGTELYGYTF,TGTGCCAGTAGTTCCGGGACAGAACTCTATGGCTACACCTTC,TRBD1,once,TRBV19,TRBJ1-2
CASRPGTGQLATQYF,TGTGCCAGCAGGCCCGGGACAGGGCAGTTGGCGACCCAGTACTTC,TRBD1,few,TRBV11-2,TRBJ2-5
CASSGRTSGSYEQYF,TGTGCCAGCAGCGGCCGGACTAGCGGATCCTACGAGCAGTACTTC,TRBD2,NA,TRBV9,TRBJ2-7
CASNTLSDTQYF,TGTGCCAGCAACACTCTCTCCGATACGCAGTATTTT,NA,NA,TRBV5-6,TRBJ2-3
CASSPPGAPLYGYTF,TGTGCCAGCAGTCCACCGGGGGCGCCACTCTATGGCTACACCTTC,NA,NA,TRBV27,TRBJ1-2
CASSLMGSSQETQYF,TGTGCCAGCAGCCTCATGGGGAGTTCCCAAGAGACCCAGTACTTC,NA,few,TRBV11-3,TRBJ2-5
CASSLGISQGAGTEAFF,TGTGCCAGCAGCTTAGGGATAAGTCAGGGGGCCGGCACTGAAGCTTTCTTT,TRBD1,NA,TRBV7-2,TRBJ1-1
CASSSGLAGGPSYF,TGTGCCAGCAGCTCGGGACTAGCGGGAGGGCCCTCGTACTTC,TRBD2,NA,TRBV7-2,TRBJ2-7
CASRSVGRNYGYTF,TGTGCCAGCAGATCCGTGGGGAGAAACTATGGCTACACCTTC,NA,NA,TRBV2,TRBJ1-2
CASSLRSYSVPQETQYF,TGTGCCAGCAGTTTAAGGTCGTACAGTGTACCCCAAGAGACCCAGTACTTC,NA,once,TRBV27,TRBJ2-5
CATIPRDPPYEQYF,TGTGCCACCATTCCCCGGGACCCACCGTACGAGCAGTACTTC,NA,NA,TRBV28,TRBJ2-7
CASSVETGGARGYTF,TGTGCCAGCAGCGTCGAAACAGGGGGCGCGAGGGGCTACACCTTC,TRBD1,NA,TRBV9,TRBJ1-2
CASSPSGQGGGNSPLHF,TGTGCCAGCAGTCCCTCGGGACAGGGAGGTGGAAATTCACCCCTCCACTTT,TRBD1,NA,TRBV28,TRBJ1-6
CAISESSSNYGYTF,TGTGCCATCAGTGAGTCCAGTAGTAACTATGGCTACACCTTC,NA,NA,TRBV10-3,TRBJ1-2
CASSLQGNYGYTF,TGTGCCAGCTCTCTTCAGGGGAACTATGGCTACACCTTC,NA,NA,TRBV18,TRBJ1-2
CASSSGQGKGAGTGELFF,TGTGCCAGCAGCTCGGGACAGGGAAAGGGGGCGGGCACCGGGGAGCTGTTTTTT,TRBD1,once,TRBV11-3,TRBJ2-2
CASSTVPGQTYEQYF,TGTGCCAGTAGTACGGTACCGGGACAGACCTACGAGCAGTACTTC,TRBD1,NA,TRBV19,TRBJ2-7
CAWSAWQGERDTQYF,TGTGCCTGGAGTGCCTGGCAGGGAGAGCGAGATACGCAGTATTTT,NA,NA,TRBV30,TRBJ2-3
CASSTSGRMVYEQYF,TGTGCCAGCAGTACTAGCGGGAGGATGGTCTACGAGCAGTACTTC,TRBD2,NA,TRBV28,TRBJ2-7
CASSLRRVNTDTQYF,TGTGCCAGCAGCCTCCGGAGGGTTAACACAGATACGCAGTATTTT,NA,NA,TRBV13,TRBJ2-3
CASSPGAGTANYEQYF,TGTGCCAGCAGCCCGGGCGCCGGGACAGCGAACTACGAGCAGTACTTC,TRBD1,NA,TRBV11-2,TRBJ2-7
CASRLNRDYEQYF,TGTGCCAGCAGACTAAACAGGGACTACGAGCAGTACTTC,NA,few,TRBV6-5,TRBJ2-7
CASSSLLAGAYEQYF,TGTGCCAGCAGTTCCTTACTAGCGGGAGCCTACGAGCAGTACTTC,TRBD2,NA,TRBV28,TRBJ2-7
CASSRDSGRAEQPQHF,TGTGCCAGCAGCCGCGACTCGGGACGAGCGGAACAGCCCCAGCATTTT,NA,NA,TRBV28,TRBJ1-5
CASSPPQDALYEQYF,TGTGCCAGCTCACCGCCACAGGACGCGCTTTACGAGCAGTACTTC,NA,NA,TRBV18,TRBJ2-7
CASSLRVANYGYTF,TGTGCCAGCAGTTTGAGGGTGGCTAACTATGGCTACACCTTC,NA,NA,TRBV7-9,TRBJ1-2
CASSLAGAKRIQGDTQYF,TGTGCCAGCAGCTTAGCAGGGGCGAAGCGGATTCAAGGGGATACGCAGTATTTT,NA,NA,TRBV7-3,TRBJ2-3
CASSEEAGLTEKLFF,TGTGCCAGCAGTGAGGAGGCAGGCCTAACTGAAAAACTGTTTTTT,NA,NA,TRBV2,TRBJ1-4
CASSTRTGTGEQYF,TGTGCCAGCAGCACCCGGACAGGGACGGGAGAGCAGTACTTC,TRBD1,NA,TRBV7-9,TRBJ2-7
CAISGGGRSTDTQYF,TGTGCCATCAGTGGGGGGGGCCGCAGCACAGATACGCAGTATTTT,NA,NA,TRBV10-3,TRBJ2-3
CASSFGETLYQETQYF,TGTGCCAGCAGTTTTGGGGAGACCCTGTACCAAGAGACCCAGTACTTC,NA,NA,TRBV6-2/TRBV6-3,TRBJ2-5
CASSSGRVLVEQYF,TGCGCCAGCAGTTCGGGCCGAGTCTTAGTCGAGCAGTACTTC,NA,NA,TRBV5-1,TRBJ2-7
CASTGQERNTIYF,TGTGCCAGCACGGGACAGGAGAGAAACACCATATATTTT,TRBD1,NA,TRBV13,TRBJ1-3
CASSLGGEWSNYGYTF,TGTGCCAGCAGCTTAGGGGGGGAGTGGTCTAACTATGGCTACACCTTC,NA,NA,TRBV7-9,TRBJ1-2
CASSPPPLSGGMGDYGYTF,TGTGCCAGCTCACCACCCCCATTGTCCGGGGGTATGGGCGACTATGGCTACACCTTC,NA,NA,TRBV18,TRBJ1-2
CASSILQGAKDQPQHF,TGTGCCAGTAGTATCTTACAGGGGGCAAAGGATCAGCCCCAGCATTTT,TRBD1,NA,TRBV19,TRBJ1-5
CASSLNWSRQAISRREQYF,TGTGCCAGCAGCTTAAATTGGTCCAGACAGGCTATCTCTAGGCGGGAGCAGTACTTC,NA,NA,TRBV11-3,TRBJ2-7
CSALGPQDPYGYTF,TGCAGCGCCCTCGGACCCCAAGACCCCTATGGCTACACCTTC,NA,NA,TRBV29-1,TRBJ1-2
CASSQALGQGYEQYF,TGCGCCAGCAGCCAAGCCTTGGGACAGGGATACGAGCAGTACTTC,TRBD1,NA,TRBV4-3,TRBJ2-7
CASSVPPTDTQYF,TGTGCCAGCAGCGTTCCCCCCACAGATACGCAGTATTTT,NA,NA,TRBV9,TRBJ2-3
CASSPIDRPYEQYF,TGTGCCAGCAGCCCTATCGACAGACCCTACGAGCAGTACTTC,NA,NA,TRBV11-3,TRBJ2-7
CASSSSMISYEQYF,TGTGCCAGTAGCTCCTCAATGATTTCCTACGAGCAGTACTTC,NA,NA,TRBV19,TRBJ2-7
CASSQDRRGGETQYF,TGCGCCAGCAGCCAAGATCGGCGGGGGGGTGAGACCCAGTACTTC,TRBD2,NA,TRBV4-3,TRBJ2-5
CASSINSYEQYF,TGCGCCAGCAGCATTAACTCCTACGAGCAGTACTTC,NA,NA,TRBV5-1,TRBJ2-7
CASSLGRGYGYTF,TGTGCCAGCAGTTTGGGACGGGGATATGGCTACACCTTC,NA,once,TRBV12-3/TRBV12-4,TRBJ1-2
CASGPFYRTDSNQPQHF,TGTGCCAGCGGACCCTTTTACAGGACAGATAGCAATCAGCCCCAGCATTTT,NA,few,TRBV7-9,TRBJ1-5
CASSPRQGREKLFF,TGTGCCAGCAGTCCGCGACAGGGAAGAGAAAAACTGTTTTTT,TRBD1,NA,TRBV6-5,TRBJ1-4
CASSPQENSPLHF,TGTGCCAGCAGCCCTCAAGAAAATTCACCCCTCCACTTT,NA,NA,TRBV7-6,TRBJ1-6